One TCR beta chain is described in this entry. Antigen: not known. Genomic DNA per cell subset filled all wells of several immunoSEQ plates. Measured with immunoSEQ multiplex PCR; TCRdb has only the in-frame clones, and not every one. The sample shows about 1,800,000 clones, approximately 94% of them seen only once. The source of the sample is a study of shared clonotypes between healthy human individuals. General study results and limits: Shared clonotypes across all four donors exceeded non-shared ones in generation probability. Larger estimated richness was generally recorded for naive subsets relative to memory subsets.

The naive CD8 fraction comprised CD45RO-negative cells positively selected for CCR7 and excluded terminally differentiated effector memory CD45RA+ cells. All participating donors were Caucasian adults from Nashville, Tennessee. The V gene lost 4 bases and the J gene lost 1 base, with 8 bases spanning the gap. Germline assignment: CDR1 SGHVS and CDR2 FNYEAQ. The CDR3 runs 15 residues. This sequence originates from a man between 18 and 35 years old in good health. The sequencing input was naive CD8+ T cells sorted from blood. The chain uses TRBV7-6 and TRBJ2-6; the D is unclear. DNA for the CDR3: TGTGCCAGCAGCTCAGCAGGTTCTGGGGCCAACGTCCTGACTTTC. It encodes CASSSAGSGANVLTF.